This T cell receptor beta chain originates from a study of blood T cells in healthy people across ages. The study, taken as a whole, reports: Naive CD4+ cell counts and diversity both ran higher in long-lived than in aged donors.

Each sample yielded at least 6 micrograms of PBMC total RNA. This CDR3 comprises 13 residues. The germline gives CDR1 SGHRS, CDR2 YFSETQ. Next came a second PCR, run for about 6 to 12 cycles, which used a sample-barcoded 5' primer along with a J-beta primer mix. Each TCR beta cDNA got a 12-nucleotide random molecular identifier. Individual samples furnished no less than 2.5 million CDR3-containing paired-end reads apiece. TCRdb reprocessed the 5' RACE reads with MiXCR, giving one entry per CDR3 protein. The data contain fewer than 2 million distinct CDR3 sequences, around 40% of them seen just once; the ten biggest clones take up around 23%. Regarding this clonotype: Its antigen is currently unknown. The junction differs from germline at one of its ends, possibly a read error.

Sequencing was done on a sample of blood. The rearrangement joins TRBV5-1 to TRBJ2-7; D is unresolved. The source is a human donor in good health. The CDR3 region has the DNA TGCGCCAGCAGCTTGGTCTTAGGCTACGGGCAGTACTTC. Encoded protein: CASSLVLGYGQYF.